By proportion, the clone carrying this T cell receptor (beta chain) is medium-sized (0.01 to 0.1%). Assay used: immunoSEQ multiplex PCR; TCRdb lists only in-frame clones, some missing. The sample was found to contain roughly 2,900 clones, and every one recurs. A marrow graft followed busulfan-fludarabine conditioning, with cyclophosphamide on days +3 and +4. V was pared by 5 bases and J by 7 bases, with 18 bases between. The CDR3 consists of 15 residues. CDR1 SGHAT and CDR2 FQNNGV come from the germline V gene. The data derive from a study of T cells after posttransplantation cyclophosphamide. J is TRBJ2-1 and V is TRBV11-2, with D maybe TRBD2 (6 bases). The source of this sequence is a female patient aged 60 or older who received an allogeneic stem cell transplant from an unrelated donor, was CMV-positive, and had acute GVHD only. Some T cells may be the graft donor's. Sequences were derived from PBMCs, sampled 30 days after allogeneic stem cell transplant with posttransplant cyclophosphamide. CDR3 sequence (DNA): TGTGCCAGCAGCCCCTGGGCGGGGAGCGGGAATGAGCAGTTCTTC. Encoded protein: CASSPWAGSGNEQFF.